Presented here are 6 T cell receptor beta chains from one specimen sequenced in a study of T-cell reconstitution after alpha-beta-depleted transplantation in children. Preparing the TCRbeta library involved the use of unique molecular identifiers. One entry per CDR3 protein results from TCRdb running MiXCR on the PCR reads. The table has 500,000 to 600,000 distinct CDR3 sequences, around 27% seen once; the top ten hold 36%. Source: PBMCs, taken before TCRalphabeta/CD19-depleted stem cell transplant. All receptors derive from a boy younger than two with Wiskott-Aldrich syndrome, due to receive a stem cell transplant.

The DNA for the CDR3 is TGTGCCAGCAGCTCGACAGGGGAAGTAGTAAAACTGTTTTTT. This sequence encodes CASSSTGEVVKLFF. The V gene is TRBV7-9, the J gene TRBJ1-4; 8 bases map to TRBD1. Germline values: CDR1 SEHNR, CDR2 FQNEAQ (reference sequence). Trimming took 4 bases from V and 10 from J; bases not matched to a gene: 8. This CDR3 spans 14 amino acids. Looking up the rest from reference TRBV7-9 and TRBJ1-4 gives the full variable domain: DTGVSQNPRHKITKRGQNVTFRCDPISEHNRLYWYRQTLGQGPEFLTYFQNEAQLEKSRLLSDRFSAERPKGSFSTLEIQRTEQGDSAMYLCASSSTGEVVKLFFGSGTQLSVL.

V and J are TRBV6-5 and TRBJ1-3; D is unclear. The CDR3 totals 16 residues. Trimming shortened V by 4 bases and J by 0 bases, and 13 bases separated the two germline ends. Germline-derived CDR1 and CDR2 are MNHEY and SVGAGI. The CDR3 is CASSWSGGISGNTIYF. The CDR3 DNA sequence: TGTGCCAGCAGTTGGTCAGGAGGTATCTCTGGAAACACCATATATTTT.

This clonotype was seen more than once but under ten times. This sequence joins TRBV29-1 and TRBJ2-1; 10 positions agree with TRBD2. The germline V gene encodes CDR1 SQVTM and CDR2 ANQGSEA. After removal of 4 bases from V and 0 bases from J, the junction contained 6 bases not matched to a gene. This CDR3 region has 16 residues. DNA for the CDR3: TGCAGCGTTGGGACTAGCGGAGGGAGCTCCTACAATGAGCAGTTCTTC. It encodes CSVGTSGGSSYNEQFF.

The J gene is TRBJ1-1, the V gene TRBV2; 7 bases are a match to TRBD1. Looked up from germline, CDR1 is SNHLY and CDR2 is FYNNEI. V shed 4 bases and J 1 base; nucleotides not matched to a gene: 3. The CDR3 spans 14 residues. The CDR3 reads CASSVNRGNTEAFF. The CDR3 bases are TGTGCCAGCAGTGTGAACAGGGGGAACACTGAAGCTTTCTTT.

In its sample, this clonotype was seen a few times. V gene TRBV29-1 combines with J gene TRBJ2-7; 10 positions match TRBD2. This CDR3 is built from 14 residues. The V and J ends lost 5 bases and 6 bases, in that order; junction bases with no gene match: 10. CDR1 SQVTM and CDR2 ANQGSEA come from the germline V gene. CDR3 sequence: CSVYNSGRAVEQYF. CDR3 bases: TGCAGCGTTTACAACAGCGGGAGGGCCGTCGAGCAGTACTTC.

This clonotype occurred a few times. The CDR3 nucleotides read TGCGCCAGCAGCCCGGGGGGACAGGTGAACACTGAAGCTTTCTTT. It encodes CASSPGGQVNTEAFF. This rearrangement joins TRBV5-1 to TRBJ1-1; TRBD1 matches 8 bases. Germline-derived CDR1 and CDR2 are SGHRS and YFSETQ. The CDR3 consists of 15 residues. The V segment lost 4 bases and the J segment 0 bases; nucleotides outside the gene matches: 5. Drawing the rest from reference TRBV5-1 and TRBJ1-1, the complete variable domain is KAGVTQTPRYLIKTRGQQVTLSCSPISGHRSVSWYQQTPGQGLQFLFEYFSETQRNKGNFPGRFSGRQFSNSRSEMNVSTLELGDSALYLCASSPGGQVNTEAFFGQGTRLTVV.